The 18 T cell receptor beta chains listed next were all sequenced from one sample in a study of T-cell memory formation after mild COVID-19. TCRdb independently ran MiXCR on the 5' RACE reads; one entry per CDR3 protein. The sample yields roughly 29,000 distinct CDR3 sequences, around 7.2% seen once. The sequenced material came from PBMCs or a T cell subset sorted from them (not recorded which). The receptors shown here come from an adult woman who had mild COVID-19 (a few samples of this study predate the infection). Cell type and time point are not known.

This clonotype was recorded at least ten times. The chain uses TRBV20-1 and TRBJ1-2; possible D gene TRBD1, 6 bases. The V end was cut by 3 bases, the J end by 4 bases, with 12 bases between. The CDR3 loop spans 13 amino acids. Germline CDR1 reads DFQATT; CDR2 reads SNEGSKA (reference sequence). The CDR3 protein is CSASSGGLYGYTF. The CDR3 region has the DNA TGCAGTGCTAGTTCTGGGGGGCTCTATGGCTACACCTTC.

The chain links TRBV5-4 to TRBJ2-7, with 8 bases fitting TRBD1. Germline assignment: CDR1 SGHNT and CDR2 YYREEE (reference sequence). The CDR3 contains 14 residues. V lost 4 bases to trimming and J lost 2 bases; unmatched junction nucleotides: 5. CDR3 bases: TGTGCCAGCAGCCCCCACAGGGGGGCCTACGAGCAGTACTTC. Residues: CASSPHRGAYEQYF.

This clonotype was picked up many times. The chain joins TRBV6-2 or TRBV6-3 to TRBJ1-1; the D gene is possibly TRBD1 (5 bases). The germline CDR1 and CDR2 sequences are MNHEY and SVGEGT. V was shortened by 2 bases and J by 5 bases, with 12 bases between the two germline ends. This CDR3 spans 14 amino acids. CDR3 nucleotides: TGTGCCAGCAGTTACGGGGGGGGATTGACTGAAGCTTTCTTT. Encoded protein: CASSYGGGLTEAFF.

This clonotype was picked up many times. This rearrangement joins TRBV7-2 to TRBJ2-7; TRBD2 might be the D (5 bases). The CDR3 consists of 14 residues. The germline CDR1 and CDR2 sequences are SGHTA and FQGNSA. Trimming left V 2 bases short and J 1 base short, with 9 bases between. CDR3 sequence: CASSLHPGSYEQYF. Here the CDR3 DNA reads TGTGCCAGCAGCTTACACCCGGGGTCCTACGAGCAGTACTTC.

This clonotype was detected ten times or more. The chain carries TRBV5-5 and TRBJ2-7; TRBD2 agrees at 8 bases. The V gene end was trimmed by 4 bases and the J gene end by 2 bases; junction bases not matched to a gene: 2. CDR1 and CDR2 (germline): SGHKS, YYEKEE (reference sequence). The CDR3 loop spans 13 amino acids. Here the CDR3 reads CASSRGLAYEQYF. The CDR3 bases are TGTGCCAGCAGCCGGGGACTAGCCTACGAGCAGTACTTC. The full variable domain, with the rest looked up from reference TRBV5-5 and TRBJ2-7, is DAGVTQSPTHLIKTRGQQVTLRCSPISGHKSVSWYQQVLGQGPQFIFQYYEKEERGRGNFPDRFSARQFPNYSSELNVNALLLGDSALYLCASSRGLAYEQYFGPGTRLTVT.

The sample holds many counts of this clonotype. The chain is built from TRBV5-1 and TRBJ2-7, with 11 bases matching TRBD2. V was clipped by 4 bases and J by 3 bases; unmatched bases: 3. This CDR3 is 14 amino acids long. Germline V gene lookup returns CDR1 SGHRS and CDR2 YFSETQ. The CDR3 DNA is TGCGCCAGCAGCACTAGCGGGGGAAACTACGAGCAGTACTTC. Translation gives CASSTSGGNYEQYF. The full variable domain, in which reference TRBV5-1 and TRBJ2-7 provide the parts outside the CDR3, is KAGVTQTPRYLIKTRGQQVTLSCSPISGHRSVSWYQQTPGQGLQFLFEYFSETQRNKGNFPGRFSGRQFSNSRSEMNVSTLELGDSALYLCASSTSGGNYEQYFGPGTRLTVT.

This rearrangement joins TRBV12-3 or TRBV12-4 to TRBJ2-1, with 10 bases aligning to TRBD2. The J segment lost 8 bases and the V segment lost 6 bases, leaving 13 bases of the junction unmatched. The CDR3 has 16 amino acids. The CDR3 spells CASSSSSGGQWDEQFF. The CDR3 DNA sequence: TGTGCCAGCAGCTCATCTAGCGGGGGCCAGTGGGATGAGCAGTTCTTC.

The sample holds many counts of this clonotype. V is TRBV9 and J is TRBJ2-3; TRBD2 aligns across 8 bases. The CDR3 runs to 20 residues. Germline CDR1 is SGDLS and CDR2 is YYNGEE. The J segment lost 5 bases and the V segment lost 0 bases, leaving 20 bases of the junction unmatched. The CDR3 nucleotides read TGTGCCAGCAGCGTAGCGGTTCCAGGCCTGTCCCCACGGGGGGGAGATACGCAGTATTTT. Translating it yields CASSVAVPGLSPRGGDTQYF.

This clonotype was counted many times. V and J are TRBV2 and TRBJ2-5; D ambiguous. The ends were cut back, 5 bases at V and 1 base at J, with 14 bases in the middle. CDR3 size: 15 residues. Germline V gene lookup returns CDR1 SNHLY and CDR2 FYNNEI. Written as DNA, the CDR3 is TGTGCCAGCAGTAGGGTCCAAGGGCCCCAAGAGACCCAGTACTTC. Its protein is CASSRVQGPQETQYF.

This clonotype has at least ten counts. This chain uses TRBV7-9 with TRBJ2-5; no clear D gene. The V end was cut by 3 bases, the J end by 2 bases, with 13 bases between. Germline-derived CDR1 and CDR2 are SEHNR and FQNEAQ (reference sequence). This CDR3 comprises 15 residues. The CDR3 DNA reads TGTGCCAGCAGCTTGGGCGTACTCCAACAAGAGACCCAGTACTTC. Translating it yields CASSLGVLQQETQYF.

This clonotype has a count of ten or more. The chain uses TRBV9 and TRBJ1-2, with D tentatively TRBD1 (5 bases). CDR1 and CDR2 from the germline V gene are SGDLS and YYNGEE. The V and J ends lost 2 bases and 4 bases respectively, with 15 bases between them. This CDR3 comprises 15 residues. The chain's CDR3 is CASSVSDSPGYGYTF. The CDR3 coding sequence is TGTGCCAGCAGCGTTTCAGACAGTCCCGGCTATGGCTACACCTTC. Full variable domain (missing parts from reference TRBV9 and TRBJ1-2): DSGVTQTPKHLITATGQRVTLRCSPRSGDLSVYWYQQSLDQGLQFLIQYYNGEERAKGNILERFSAQQFPDLHSELNLSSLELGDSALYFCASSVSDSPGYGYTFGSGTRLTVV.

This clonotype was picked up many times. A read error may explain this, as a much larger clone is one base away. This chain uses TRBV5-6 with TRBJ2-7, with D uncertain. The CDR3 totals 12 residues. V was shortened by 0 bases and J by 0 bases, with 1 base between the two germline ends. Germline V lookup: CDR1 SGHDT, CDR2 YYEEEE. DNA for the CDR3: TGTGCCAGCAGCTTGGTCTCCTACGAGCAGTACTTC. It specifies CASSLVSYEQYF.

At least ten counts were recorded for this clonotype. The V call is TRBV5-1, the J call TRBJ2-3, with D possibly TRBD2 on 5 matching bases. In germline, CDR1 is SGHRS, CDR2 YFSETQ. The length of the CDR3 is 14 residues. Trimming took 4 bases from V and 0 from J, leaving 9 bases between them. The CDR3 DNA is TGCGCCAGCAGCCCAGGACTGAGCACAGATACGCAGTATTTT. Encoded protein: CASSPGLSTDTQYF.

The chain joins TRBV19 to TRBJ2-7, with D unclear. The CDR3 has 12 residues. Trimming removed 6 bases from V and 1 base from J, with 7 bases in between. The germline gives CDR1 LNHDA, CDR2 SQIVND (reference sequence). The CDR3 bases are TGTGCCAGTAGCGAGTCTTCCTACGAGCAGTACTTC. It specifies CASSESSYEQYF.

This clonotype was observed many times. The V gene is TRBV6-2 or TRBV6-3, the J gene TRBJ2-1, with TRBD2 matching over 7 bases. In germline, CDR1 is MNHEY, CDR2 SVGEGT. The J segment lost 2 bases and the V segment lost 4 bases, leaving 5 bases of the junction unmatched. The CDR3 is 15 amino acids. The CDR3 protein is CASSSRLAAYNEQFF. As DNA, the CDR3 is TGTGCCAGCAGTTCTAGACTAGCCGCCTACAATGAGCAGTTCTTC.

The rearrangement uses TRBV4-1 and TRBJ1-4, with D possibly being TRBD1 (6 bases). This CDR3 has 18 amino acids. Germline V gene data show CDR1 as MGHRA and CDR2 as YSYEKL. Trimming removed 1 base at V and 0 bases at J, with 15 bases between. The chain's CDR3 is CASSQVPGRGSTNEKLFF. CDR3 DNA: TGCGCCAGCAGCCAAGTCCCCGGCAGGGGTTCAACTAATGAAAAACTGTTTTTT.

V gene TRBV20-1 combines with J gene TRBJ2-7; 11 positions agree with TRBD1. Per germline, CDR1 DFQATT and CDR2 SNEGSKA (reference sequence). V lost 3 bases to trimming and J lost 0 bases; unmatched junction nucleotides: 10. This CDR3 has 17 amino acids. The DNA of the CDR3 is TGCAGTGCTAGGGCCGGGACAGGGGGACGATTCTCCTACGAGCAGTACTTC. Amino acids: CSARAGTGGRFSYEQYF.

This clonotype is labeled as medium-sized. The V call is TRBV20-1, the J call TRBJ2-4; maybe TRBD1 (5 bases). CDR3 size: 17 residues. V was shortened by 0 bases and J by 6 bases, with 21 bases between the two germline ends. The germline gives CDR1 DFQATT, CDR2 SNEGSKA (reference sequence). The CDR3 sequence: CSARDIDRRTWGNIQYF. Written as DNA, the CDR3 is TGCAGTGCTAGAGATATCGACAGACGGACCTGGGGAAACATTCAGTACTTC.